The 27 T cell receptor beta chains listed next were all sequenced from one sample in a study of shared clonotypes between healthy human individuals. Profiled with immunoSEQ multiplex PCR; TCRdb holds only in-frame clones, not every one. The table lists fewer than 1.6 million clones, approximately 98.5% of them singletons, with approximately 0.4% in the top ten. Sequencing input: naive CD4+ T cells sorted from blood. Specified subset: CD45RA+ positively selected. The receptors were sampled from a man younger than 45 in good health.

V and J are TRBV19 and TRBJ1-5; D gene uncertain. V was trimmed by 3 bases and J by 0 bases, leaving 9 bases between them. This CDR3 has 15 amino acids. The germline V gene has CDR1 LNHDA and CDR2 SQIVND (reference sequence). The CDR3 DNA is TGTGCCAGTAGTATGGTGTTCAATAGCAATCAGCCCCAGCATTTT. Amino acid sequence: CASSMVFNSNQPQHF.

V and J are TRBV9 and TRBJ2-1; weak D call: TRBD2 (6 bases). The CDR3 has 15 amino acids. The V end was cut by 1 base, the J end by 0 bases, with 8 bases between. Germline loops: CDR1 SGDLS, CDR2 YYNGEE. For the CDR3, the DNA is TGTGCCAGCAGCGTACAAGCGGGCTCCTACAATGAGCAGTTCTTC. Protein product: CASSVQAGSYNEQFF.

In nucleotides, the CDR3 is TGTGCCAGCAGCTCGGTAGCGGGAGGGCTCGTAGGCACAGATACGCAGTATTTT. Translated, it gives CASSSVAGGLVGTDTQYF. The chain combines TRBV7-6 with TRBJ2-3; TRBD2 matches at 11 bases. V was pared by 4 bases and J by 1 base, with 10 bases of the junction left unmatched. Germline CDR1 and CDR2: SGHVS and FNYEAQ. CDR3 length equals 18 residues.

This sequence joins TRBV27 and TRBJ2-7; 11 bases agree with TRBD2. V was clipped by 4 bases and J by 2 bases; unmatched bases: 7. Germline lookup yields CDR1 MNHEY and CDR2 SMNVEV (reference sequence). CDR3 size: 16 residues. CDR3 amino acids: CASSSSGTSGAYEQYF. The DNA for the CDR3 is TGTGCCAGCAGTTCGAGCGGGACTAGCGGAGCCTACGAGCAGTACTTC.

About this clone: The sample contains more than one DNA sequence encoding this CDR3. J is TRBJ2-2 and V is TRBV5-8; D is unclear. V lost 0 bases and J 3 bases, leaving 6 bases between the germline ends. The CDR3 sequence is 14 residues long. Germline assignment: CDR1 SGHTS and CDR2 YDEGEE. This chain's CDR3 is CASSLAGHTGELFF. In DNA, the CDR3 is TGTGCCAGCAGCTTGGCTGGGCACACCGGGGAGCTGTTTTTT.

CDR3 region: CASETGSNNEKLFF. The DNA for the CDR3 is TGTGCCAGTGAAACGGGGAGCAATAATGAAAAACTGTTTTTT. The chain carries TRBV28 and TRBJ1-4; no definite D call. The CDR3 sequence is 14 residues long. Trimming took off 9 bases at V and 4 bases at J, with 15 bases between the two ends. Germline lookup yields CDR1 MDHEN and CDR2 SYDVKM.

V and J are TRBV20-1 and TRBJ2-5; D gene uncertain. This CDR3 is built from 11 residues. The V end lost 6 bases, the J end lost 5 bases, and 10 bases lay between the germline ends. Germline CDR1 DFQATT, CDR2 SNEGSKA (reference sequence). This chain's CDR3 is CSALEYETQYF. DNA for the CDR3: TGCAGTGCCCTTGAGTACGAGACCCAGTACTTC.

This chain joins TRBV19 and TRBJ2-2; 8 bases fit TRBD1. Germline trimming cut 6 bases from V and 0 bases from J; bases unmatched to any gene: 3. The CDR3 contains 15 residues. CDR1 LNHDA and CDR2 SQIVND come from the germline V gene (reference sequence). The CDR3 DNA is TGTGCCAGTAGCCGGACAGGGTCGAACACCGGGGAGCTGTTTTTT. Its translation: CASSRTGSNTGELFF.

The gene calls are TRBV5-1 and TRBJ1-4; possible D gene TRBD1, 6 bases. The germline V gene encodes CDR1 SGHRS and CDR2 YFSETQ. Trimming took off 4 bases at V and 4 bases at J, with 14 bases between the two ends. This CDR3 has 15 amino acids. The CDR3 coding sequence is TGCGCCAGCAGCCGCCAGGCAGGGGATAATGAAAAACTGTTTTTT. As protein: CASSRQAGDNEKLFF.

This rearrangement joins TRBV29-1 to TRBJ2-3; possible D gene TRBD2, 6 bases. Trimming left V 7 bases short and J 8 bases short, with 10 bases between. CDR1 is SQVTM and CDR2 is ANQGSEA in the germline V gene. The CDR3 has 10 amino acids. CDR3 bases: TGCAGCGGCATGGGGGGTACGCAGTATTTT. It encodes CSGMGGTQYF.

This rearrangement joins TRBV21-1 to TRBJ2-7. TRBV21-1 is tagged as a pseudogene. The CDR3 is 15 residues long. The CDR3: CASSKPIGSSYEQYF. The CDR3 DNA is TGTGCCAGCAGCAAACCTATCGGAAGCTCCTACGAGCAGTACTTC.

This sequence joins TRBV29-1 and TRBJ2-1; a possible D gene is TRBD1 (5 bases). Trimming stripped 7 bases from V and 6 bases from J, with 16 bases between. Germline CDR1 SQVTM, CDR2 ANQGSEA. This CDR3 is built from 13 residues. The CDR3 DNA reads as TGCAGCGCCCTGACAGATTTCCCCAATGAGCAGTTCTTC. The encoded protein is CSALTDFPNEQFF.

About this clone: Other DNA sequences in this specimen translate into the identical CDR3. The rearrangement links TRBV18 to TRBJ2-7; D is perhaps TRBD2 (5 bases). The length of the CDR3 is 13 residues. V was pared by 1 base and J by 7 bases, with 11 bases between. Germline CDR1 is KGHSH and CDR2 is LQKENI. CDR3 DNA: TGTGCCAGCTCACCACTCGGAGGCCGGGAGCAGTACTTC. It is translated as CASSPLGGREQYF.

This chain connects TRBV10-3 to TRBJ2-7; TRBD1 matches 7 bases. V lost 6 bases and J lost 1; bases outside the gene matches: 9. Germline assignment: CDR1 ENHRY and CDR2 SYGVKD. The CDR3 spans 15 residues. In DNA, the CDR3 is TGTGCCATCAGCCTAACAGGGGCGAATTCCTACGAGCAGTACTTC. Its protein product is CAISLTGANSYEQYF.

The V and J genes are TRBV30 and TRBJ2-1, with 8 bases matching TRBD2. Trimming removed 4 bases from V and 7 bases from J; junction bases left unmatched: 12. CDR1 is GTSNPN and CDR2 is SVGIG in the germline V gene (reference sequence). The CDR3 loop spans 15 amino acids. The CDR3 reads CAWKGGVAGRNEQFF. CDR3 DNA: TGTGCCTGGAAAGGCGGGGTAGCGGGAAGGAATGAGCAGTTCTTC.

About this clone: Other nucleotide sequences from this sample produce the same CDR3. The chain has TRBV5-1 and TRBJ1-5; D uncertain. The CDR3 runs 12 residues. Germline V gene lookup returns CDR1 SGHRS and CDR2 YFSETQ. V lost 0 bases and J lost 7, with 5 bases in between. CDR3 sequence (DNA): TGCGCCAGCAGCTTGGAAGGCCAGCCCCAGCATTTT. This translates into CASSLEGQPQHF.

The chain uses TRBV9 and TRBJ1-5; D call uncertain. CDR3 length: 14 amino acids. V dropped 4 bases and J dropped 4 bases, with 12 bases sitting between them. CDR1 and CDR2 (germline): SGDLS, YYNGEE. CDR3 region: CASSPPGSNQPQHF. The CDR3 DNA is TGTGCCAGCAGCCCGCCCGGTTCTAATCAGCCCCAGCATTTT.

This chain uses TRBV5-6 with TRBJ2-3, with TRBD2 matching 13 bases. V shed 4 bases and J 1 base; nucleotides not matched to a gene: 9. The CDR3 covers 18 residues. CDR1 and CDR2 from the germline V gene are SGHDT and YYEEEE. The CDR3 sequence: CASSRGTSGTVGTDTQYF. The CDR3 DNA follows: TGTGCCAGCAGCCGCGGGACTAGCGGGACGGTTGGCACAGATACGCAGTATTTT.

This clone came up a few times. At the DNA level, this CDR3 is encoded by other sequences in the same sample as well. V gene TRBV9 combines with J gene TRBJ2-7, with 7 positions matching TRBD1. Trimming removed 0 bases from V and 3 bases from J; junction bases left unmatched: 3. The CDR3 extends over 14 amino acids. Germline V lookup: CDR1 SGDLS, CDR2 YYNGEE. CDR3 residues: CASSVAGTDYEQYF. Here the CDR3 DNA reads TGTGCCAGCAGCGTAGCCGGGACAGACTACGAGCAGTACTTC. The full variable domain, rest sourced from reference TRBV9 and TRBJ2-7, is DSGVTQTPKHLITATGQRVTLRCSPRSGDLSVYWYQQSLDQGLQFLIQYYNGEERAKGNILERFSAQQFPDLHSELNLSSLELGDSALYFCASSVAGTDYEQYFGPGTRLTVT.

The genes are TRBV6-8 and TRBJ1-2; TRBD1 matches at 7 bases. Germline CDR1 is MNHGY and CDR2 is SAAAGT. J lost 3 bases, V lost 6 bases, and 10 bases had no gene match. The CDR3 contains 15 residues. In DNA, the CDR3 is TGTGCCAGCAGACCAAGACAGGGTCGGGACTATGGCTACACCTTC. As protein: CASRPRQGRDYGYTF.

V and J are TRBV27 and TRBJ2-7; 12 bases map to TRBD2. This CDR3 region has 14 residues. CDR1 is MNHEY and CDR2 is SMNVEV in the germline V gene (reference sequence). Trimming removed 3 bases from V and 7 bases from J; junction bases left unmatched: 4. The CDR3 sequence: CASSLLAGGKEQYF. The CDR3 coding sequence is TGTGCCAGCAGTTTGCTAGCGGGAGGGAAGGAGCAGTACTTC.

The chain is built from TRBV10-2 and TRBJ2-4; no clear D. The V and J ends lost 4 bases and 4 bases respectively, with 5 bases between them. From germline, CDR1 is WSHSY and CDR2 SAAADI. The CDR3 consists of 12 residues. The CDR3 nucleotides read TGCGCCAGCAGTGGGGGAAAAAACATTCAGTACTTC. It specifies CASSGGKNIQYF.

This rearrangement joins TRBV9 to TRBJ1-2; 9 bases match TRBD1. Unmatched junction bases numbered 8, after V lost 0 bases and J lost 5 bases. The length of the CDR3 is 16 residues. Germline V lookup: CDR1 SGDLS, CDR2 YYNGEE. The CDR3 region is CASSVAGWDREYGYTF. In DNA, the CDR3 is TGTGCCAGCAGCGTAGCAGGATGGGACAGGGAGTATGGCTACACCTTC.

This chain connects TRBV18 to TRBJ2-7, with TRBD2 matching over 11 bases. Germline V gene sequence: CDR1 KGHSH, CDR2 LQKENI. J gave up 4 bases and V 4 bases, and 6 bases lay outside the gene matches. This CDR3 contains 15 residues. The CDR3 nucleotides read TGTGCCAGCTCACGAACTAGCGGGAGAAGGTACGAGCAGTACTTC. Translation: CASSRTSGRRYEQYF.

CDR3 protein: CASSAQGAREQYF. In nucleotides, the CDR3 is TGTGCCAGCAGCGCTCAGGGGGCCCGGGAGCAGTACTTC. V and J are TRBV9 and TRBJ2-7, with 8 bases lining up with TRBD1. The trim removed 3 bases at V and 7 bases at J, leaving 6 bases unmatched. The germline gives CDR1 SGDLS, CDR2 YYNGEE. The CDR3 runs to 13 residues.

The chain joins TRBV4-3 to TRBJ1-5; no definite D call. The germline gives CDR1 LGHNA, CDR2 YSLEER. The ends were cut back, 0 bases at V and 4 bases at J, with 7 bases in the middle. The length of the CDR3 is 14 residues. CDR3 nucleotides: TGCGCCAGCAGCCAAGAATTGGGGAATCAGCCCCAGCATTTT. This codes for CASSQELGNQPQHF.

The chain recombines TRBV5-6 with TRBJ1-1, with 9 bases fitting TRBD1. Trimming removed 4 bases from V and 6 bases from J; junction bases left unmatched: 4. Germline CDR1 reads SGHDT; CDR2 reads YYEEEE. This CDR3 contains 13 residues. CDR3 DNA sequence: TGTGCCAGCAGCACGGACAGGGGATCTGAAGCTTTCTTT. Translating gives CASSTDRGSEAFF.